Detailed here is one TCR beta chain. This sample is drawn from a study of shared clonotypes between healthy human individuals. DNA at 200 ng, about 30,000 T cell genomes, went into sorted-subset replicate PCRs. Some clones are missing from TCRdb's copy, which holds only in-frame ones; the method was immunoSEQ multiplex PCR. The top ten hold 0.11% to 0.15% of the sample, which has more than 2,000,000 clones, more than 90% seen once. Trimming shortened V by 6 bases and J by 7 bases, and 10 bases separated the two germline ends. This CDR3 has 11 amino acids. Germline-derived CDR1 and CDR2 are SGHDT and YYEEEE.

The sample comprised naive CD4+ T cells sorted from blood. Subset here: CD45RA+ positively selected. V gene TRBV5-6 combines with J gene TRBJ1-1; D perhaps matches TRBD1 (5 bases). This TCR was recovered from a man aged 18 to 30 in good health. As DNA, the CDR3 is TGTGCCAGCACGGGGCTCCGTGAAGCTTTCTTT. As protein: CASTGLREAFF.